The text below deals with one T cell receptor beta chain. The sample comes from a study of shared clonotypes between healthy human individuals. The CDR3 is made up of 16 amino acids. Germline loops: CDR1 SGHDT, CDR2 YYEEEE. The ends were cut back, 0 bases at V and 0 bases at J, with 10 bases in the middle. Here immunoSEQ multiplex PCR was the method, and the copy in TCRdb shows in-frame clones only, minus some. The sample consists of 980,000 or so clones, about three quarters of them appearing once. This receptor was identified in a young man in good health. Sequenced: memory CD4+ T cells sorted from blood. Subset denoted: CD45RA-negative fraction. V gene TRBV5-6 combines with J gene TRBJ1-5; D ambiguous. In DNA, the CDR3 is TGTGCCAGCAGCTTGGCCGGGTTCCTTAGCAATCAGCCCCAGCATTTT. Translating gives CASSLAGFLSNQPQHF.